These 8 T cell receptor beta chains originate from one sample sequenced in a study of cytomegalovirus exposure and HLA in healthy donors. Vbeta (60) and Jbeta (13) primers were used in the PCR. Assay used: immunoSEQ multiplex PCR; TCRdb lists only in-frame clones, some missing. The data show 150,000 to 190,000 clones, around 74% seen once. The sequenced sample was PBMCs. Receptor source: a man aged 18 to 29 in good health and CMV-seronegative.

V usage is TRBV2 and J usage is TRBJ1-2; D may be TRBD1 (6 bases). Trimming pared 2 bases from V and 5 bases from J, leaving 12 bases between. The CDR3 is 14 amino acids. Germline V gene sequence: CDR1 SNHLY, CDR2 FYNNEI. CDR3 region: CASSEQSQGYGYTF. CDR3 DNA: TGTGCCAGCAGTGAACAGTCTCAGGGGTATGGCTACACCTTC.

The chain carries TRBV14 and TRBJ2-7; possibly TRBD1 for D (6 bases). Germline V CDR1 and CDR2: SGHDN, FVKESK. The length of the CDR3 is 14 residues. V gave up 4 bases and J gave up 2 bases, with 12 bases separating them. CDR3 residues: CASSPPGQPYEQYF. The CDR3 DNA reads TGTGCCAGCAGCCCCCCCGGACAGCCCTACGAGCAGTACTTC.

Here the CDR3 reads CASTQTESYNEQFF. CDR3 coding DNA: TGTGCCAGCACCCAGACAGAGTCCTACAATGAGCAGTTCTTC. The rearrangement joins TRBV28 to TRBJ2-1, with D perhaps TRBD1 (5 bases). CDR3 length: 14 amino acids. Germline loops: CDR1 MDHEN, CDR2 SYDVKM. The V end was cut by 7 bases, the J end by 1 base, with 11 bases between.

The chain employs TRBV5-6 and TRBJ2-7; 8 bases are a match to TRBD1. Per the germline V gene, CDR1 is SGHDT and CDR2 is YYEEEE. This CDR3 has 14 amino acids. V dropped 3 bases and J dropped 6; count of bases not matched to a gene: 8. Written as DNA, the CDR3 is TGTGCCAGCAGCTGGGTGGCAGGGGGCGTCGAGCAGTACTTC. Its protein product is CASSWVAGGVEQYF. The whole variable domain, remainder taken from reference TRBV5-6 and TRBJ2-7, is DAGVTQSPTHLIKTRGQQVTLRCSPKSGHDTVSWYQQALGQGPQFIFQYYEEEERQRGNFPDRFSGHQFPNYSSELNVNALLLGDSALYLCASSWVAGGVEQYFGPGTRLTVT.

This clone was recorded a few times. The rearrangement links TRBV27 to TRBJ1-2, with D tentatively TRBD1 (5 bases). The CDR3 spans 13 residues. V lost 5 bases, J lost 8 bases, and 15 bases lay in between. The germline V gene encodes CDR1 MNHEY and CDR2 SMNVEV (reference sequence). The CDR3 spells CASSLNLGRGYTF. The CDR3 DNA reads as TGTGCCAGCAGTCTAAACCTGGGGCGAGGCTACACCTTC.

J is TRBJ2-6 and V is TRBV19; TRBD1 matches 11 bases. This CDR3 comprises 19 residues. Trimming at V came to 5 bases and at J to 1 base, leaving 10 bases not matched to a gene. Per germline, CDR1 LNHDA and CDR2 SQIVND (reference sequence). The DNA of the CDR3 is TGTGCCAGTAGTCCGAGGACAGGGGGCTCCTCTTCTGGGGCCAACGTCCTGACTTTC. This gives the protein CASSPRTGGSSSGANVLTF.

This clone was observed a handful of times. This sequence joins TRBV4-3 and TRBJ2-6, with D maybe TRBD2 (5 bases). Germline values: CDR1 LGHNA, CDR2 YSLEER. The length of the CDR3 is 16 residues. Trimming shortened V by 0 bases and J by 2 bases, and 8 bases separated the two germline ends. The CDR3 DNA sequence: TGCGCCAGCAGCCAAGAATCGGGGACTGGGGCCAACGTCCTGACTTTC. Protein sequence: CASSQESGTGANVLTF.

V is TRBV18 and J is TRBJ2-2; 8 nucleotides align to TRBD2. The CDR3 is 16 residues long. Germline V gene data show CDR1 as KGHSH and CDR2 as LQKENI. V lost 6 bases to trimming and J lost 0 bases; unmatched junction nucleotides: 6. CDR3 protein: CASSPRAGANTGELFF. For the CDR3, the DNA is TGTGCCAGCTCTCCAAGAGCGGGGGCGAACACCGGGGAGCTGTTTTTT.